A selection of T cell receptor beta chains follows, all from one sample in a study of T cell responses to AZD1222 COVID-19 vaccine. Sequencing used immunoSEQ multiplex PCR; TCRdb keeps in-frame clones, though not all of them. The data hold 68,000 or so clones, with around four fifths observed a single time. The sample in question was peripheral blood, obtained on day 0 of AZD1222 vaccination. Every receptor here comes from an adult in good health. Both conserved end residues are part of each CDR3. The D gene is left open where the match is weak. The size of a clone is reported for some rows only, either as once, few or many, or as a class for expanded clones.

TRBJ1-1 TRBV7-8 - - TGTGCCAGCAGCGCCCGGACAGTGAGAATCATGAACACTGAAGCTTTCTTT CASSARTVRIMNTEAFF
TRBJ2-2 TRBV27 TRBD1 - TGTGCCAGCAGCGACAGGGGGCTTGTCGGGGAGCTGTTTTTT CASSDRGLVGELFF
TRBJ1-5 TRBV2 - - TGTGCCAGCAGTGGGTCGGGCAATCAGCCCCAGCATTTT CASSGSGNQPQHF
TRBJ2-1 TRBV30 TRBD2 once TGTGCCTGGAGTACCACTAGCGGGGGTGCCAATGAGCAGTTCTTC CAWSTTSGGANEQFF
TRBJ1-1 TRBV6-5 TRBD1 - TGTGCCAGCAGTCGTACAGGGGGCTCTACTGAAGCTTTCTTT CASSRTGGSTEAFF
TRBJ1-1 TRBV5-1 - - TGCGCCAGCAGCTTGGGTGGGGGGTCGGACACTGAAGCTTTCTTT CASSLGGGSDTEAFF
TRBJ1-6 TRBV9 - - TGTGCCAGCAGCGTAGGTGGCGGCCGGGGTAATTCACCCCTCCACTTT CASSVGGGRGNSPLHF
TRBJ2-2 TRBV6-4 - - TGTGCCAGCAGTGACTCGGACACCGGGGAGCTGTTTTTT CASSDSDTGELFF
TRBJ1-1 TRBV19 TRBD1 few TGTGCCAGTAGTTCCGGGACAGGGGCAACTATGAACACTGAAGCTTTCTTT CASSSGTGATMNTEAFF
TRBJ1-4 TRBV5-8 - - TGTGCCAGCAGCTTGGTATTGGGAGAAGGGGAAAAACTGTTTTTT CASSLVLGEGEKLFF
TRBJ2-1 TRBV28 - - TGTGCCAGCAGCCAGATCAGGAGAGGGTACGGGACCAATCCTCATGAGCAGTTCTTC CASSQIRRGYGTNPHEQFF
TRBJ1-4 TRBV6-5 - - TGTGCCAGCAGTACAGTCCCTTTGGGAAAACTGTTTTTT CASSTVPLGKLFF
TRBJ2-2 TRBV2 TRBD2 - TGTGCCAGCAGTGGAGGACTAGCTTGGCCCGGGGAGCTGTTTTTT CASSGGLAWPGELFF
TRBJ1-6 TRBV27 - - TGTGCCAGCAGTATACGGCGGGGAGGAGATTCACCCCTCCACTTT CASSIRRGGDSPLHF
TRBJ1-6 TRBV5-1 - - TGCGCCAGCAGCTTGGACCCAGGGTTCGGGTCACCCCTCCACTTT CASSLDPGFGSPLHF
TRBJ2-1 TRBV27 - - TGTGCCAGCAGTTTGTCGGGTTCCATTTATGGGCAGTTCTTC CASSLSGSIYGQFF
TRBJ1-2 TRBV6-5 - - TGTGCCAGCACCATTGGAAGGGATTATGGCTACACCTTC CASTIGRDYGYTF
TRBJ1-3 TRBV11-2 TRBD1 few TGTGCCAGCAGCTACGGACAGGGGGTGGACACCATATATTTT CASSYGQGVDTIYF
TRBJ2-3 TRBV5-8 TRBD2 - TGTGCCAGTATTAATCCTAGCGGGAGCACAGATACGCAGTATTTT CASINPSGSTDTQYF
TRBJ2-7 TRBV6-1 - few TGTGCCAGCAGTGAAAGGGGTTACGAGCAGTACTTC CASSERGYEQYF
TRBJ2-3 TRBV9 - medium-sized TGTGCCAGCAGCGTAGGTAACGGGCCCACAGATACGCAGTATTTT CASSVGNGPTDTQYF
TRBJ1-4 TRBV19 TRBD1 - TGTGCCAGTAGTAAGGACAGGAATGAAAAACTGTTTTTT CASSKDRNEKLFF
TRBJ2-7 TRBV6-5 - - TGTGCCAGCAGCGCCCGACCTGACTCCTACGAGCAGTACTTC CASSARPDSYEQYF
TRBJ1-5 TRBV19 - - TGTGCCAGTAGTATAGGGGGAGGGGCAGGGAGTCAGCCCCAGCATTTT CASSIGGGAGSQPQHF
TRBJ2-5 TRBV19 - - TGTGCCAGTAGTGGGACCCTAGCTTCTGAGACCCAGTACTTC CASSGTLASETQYF
TRBJ2-1 TRBV11-3 TRBD2 - TGTGCCAGCAGCAAGACTAGCGGGGGGTTCTTTGAGCAGTTCTTC CASSKTSGGFFEQFF
TRBJ1-2 TRBV30 - - TGTGCCTGGAGTGGACTAGGTTATAACTATGGCTACACCTTC CAWSGLGYNYGYTF
TRBJ1-2 TRBV7-9 - once TGTGCCAGCAGCCCCTCGCTTCTGGGGCCATCCTTC CASSPSLLGPSF
TRBJ2-2 TRBV5-1 - - TGCGCCAGCAGCGTGGACACCAACACCGGGGAGCTGTTTTTT CASSVDTNTGELFF
TRBJ2-5 TRBV3-1/TRBV3-2 TRBD2 - TGTGCCAGCAGCCAAGTCTTTAGCGGGGGTCGGGAGACCCAGTACTTC CASSQVFSGGRETQYF
TRBJ2-5 TRBV18 - - TGTGCCAGCTCACCAATACAGGGAATGGAAGAGACCCAGTACTTC CASSPIQGMEETQYF
TRBJ2-3 TRBV5-1 - - TGCGCCAGCAGCTCGACAGGCCAAGCTAGCACAGATACGCAGTATTTT CASSSTGQASTDTQYF
TRBJ2-1 TRBV16 - once TGTGCCAGCAGCTCGACCCATATTAGCTCCTACAATGAGCAGTTCTTC CASSSTHISSYNEQFF
TRBJ2-7 TRBV4-2 TRBD2 - TGTGCCAGCAGCCAAGAGTCGAGCGGGGGGGCCTTGCAGTACTTC CASSQESSGGALQYF
TRBJ2-7 TRBV10-3 - - TGTGCCATCAGTGGCCCCGGCTCCTACGAGCAGTACTTC CAISGPGSYEQYF
TRBJ1-6 TRBV5-6 - few TGTGCCAGCAGCTTGTTCGGTCAGGGTTTTTCACCCCTCCACTTT CASSLFGQGFSPLHF
TRBJ2-2 TRBV2 TRBD2 few TGTGCCAGCACCTTAGCGGGGGTGAACACCGGGGAGCTGTTTTTT CASTLAGVNTGELFF
TRBJ1-5 TRBV11-2 - once TGTGCCAGCAGCTTAGACTTCAGGGTTCGGGGCAATCAGCCCCAGCATTTT CASSLDFRVRGNQPQHF
TRBJ1-2 TRBV19 - - TGTGCCAGTAGTATAGAGGCGACGCGGACGCGGGGAGGCTACACCTTC CASSIEATRTRGGYTF
TRBJ2-5 TRBV7-2 TRBD2 - TGTGCCAGCAGTTTTGCATTCCGACTAGCGGGAAAAGAGACCCAGTACTTC CASSFAFRLAGKETQYF